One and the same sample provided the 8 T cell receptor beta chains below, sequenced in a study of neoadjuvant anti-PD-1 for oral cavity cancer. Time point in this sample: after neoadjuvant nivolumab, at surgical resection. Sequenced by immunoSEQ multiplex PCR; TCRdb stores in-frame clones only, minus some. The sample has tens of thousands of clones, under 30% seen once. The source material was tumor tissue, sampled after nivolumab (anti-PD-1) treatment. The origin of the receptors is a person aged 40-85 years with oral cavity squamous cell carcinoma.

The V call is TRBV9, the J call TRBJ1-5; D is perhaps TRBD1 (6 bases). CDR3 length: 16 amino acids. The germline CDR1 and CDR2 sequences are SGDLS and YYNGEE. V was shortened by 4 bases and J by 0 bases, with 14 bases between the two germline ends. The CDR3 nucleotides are TGTGCCAGCAGCCCAGGCGTGGGGGCTAGCAATCAGCCCCAGCATTTT. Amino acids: CASSPGVGASNQPQHF.

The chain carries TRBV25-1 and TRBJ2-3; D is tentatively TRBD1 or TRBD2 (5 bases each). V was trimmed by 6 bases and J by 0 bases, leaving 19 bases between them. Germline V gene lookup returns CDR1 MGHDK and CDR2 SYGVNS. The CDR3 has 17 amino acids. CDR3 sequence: CASSAWFGGSSTDTQYF. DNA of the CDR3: TGTGCCAGCAGCGCCTGGTTTGGGGGTTCTAGCACAGATACGCAGTATTTT.

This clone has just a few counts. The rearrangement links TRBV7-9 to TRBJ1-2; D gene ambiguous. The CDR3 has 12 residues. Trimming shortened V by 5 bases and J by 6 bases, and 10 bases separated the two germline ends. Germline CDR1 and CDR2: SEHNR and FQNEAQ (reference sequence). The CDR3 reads CASSLQSDGYTF. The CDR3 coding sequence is TGTGCCAGCAGCCTCCAGTCGGATGGCTACACCTTC.

In DNA form, the CDR3 reads TGTGCCTGGAGTAGGGATTCGAACACCGGGGAGCTGTTTTTT. This encodes CAWSRDSNTGELFF. The genes are TRBV30 and TRBJ2-2; D call uncertain. The CDR3 runs to 14 residues. V gave up 2 bases and J gave up 0 bases, with 7 bases separating them. Germline lookup yields CDR1 GTSNPN and CDR2 SVGIG (reference sequence).

In DNA form, the CDR3 reads TGTGCCAGCACCTTTTGGGACAGGGGAAGGAGTTCTGGAAACACCATATATTTT. Protein: CASTFWDRGRSSGNTIYF. The rearrangement joins TRBV2 to TRBJ1-3; 10 nucleotides agree with TRBD1. The trim removed 7 bases at V and 1 base at J, leaving 13 bases unmatched. The CDR3 extends over 18 amino acids. Germline V gives CDR1 SNHLY, CDR2 FYNNEI.

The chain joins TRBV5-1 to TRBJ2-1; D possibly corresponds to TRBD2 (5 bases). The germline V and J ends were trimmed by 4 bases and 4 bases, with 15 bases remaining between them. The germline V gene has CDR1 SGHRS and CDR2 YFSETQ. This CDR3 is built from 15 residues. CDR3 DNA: TGCGCCAGCAGCGAGCTGGACTCAAATTACAATGAGCAGTTCTTC. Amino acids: CASSELDSNYNEQFF. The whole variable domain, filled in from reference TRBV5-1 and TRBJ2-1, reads KAGVTQTPRYLIKTRGQQVTLSCSPISGHRSVSWYQQTPGQGLQFLFEYFSETQRNKGNFPGRFSGRQFSNSRSEMNVSTLELGDSALYLCASSELDSNYNEQFFGPGTRLTVL.

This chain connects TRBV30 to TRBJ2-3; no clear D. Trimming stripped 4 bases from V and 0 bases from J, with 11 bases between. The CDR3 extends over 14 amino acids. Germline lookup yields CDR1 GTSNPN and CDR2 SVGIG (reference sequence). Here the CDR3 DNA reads TGTGCCTGGACGTCCGTGGGGAGCACAGATACGCAGTATTTT. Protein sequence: CAWTSVGSTDTQYF.

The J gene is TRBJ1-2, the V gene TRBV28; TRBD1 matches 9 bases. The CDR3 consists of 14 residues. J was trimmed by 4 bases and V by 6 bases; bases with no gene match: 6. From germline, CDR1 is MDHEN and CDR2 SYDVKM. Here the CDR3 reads CASRTGTGSYGYTF. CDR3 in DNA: TGTGCCAGCAGGACCGGGACAGGGTCCTATGGCTACACCTTC.